This T cell receptor beta chain was profiled in a study of OX40 agonist ivuxolimab in advanced cancers. Overall study: Hepatocellular carcinoma, melanoma, renal cell or head and neck cancer was diagnosed in the dose-escalation patients. Earlier treatment with anti-PD-1, anti-PD-L1 or anti-CTLA-4 was permitted, and roughly 40% had received some.

The data were produced by immunoSEQ multiplex PCR, yet TCRdb's version contains in-frame clones alone and is incomplete. The table records 35,000 to 45,000 clones, approximately 90% of them present only once. The length of the CDR3 is 15 residues. Germline V gene data show CDR1 as MGHRA and CDR2 as YSYEKL. Germline trimming cut 3 bases from V and 1 base from J; bases unmatched to any gene: 2. The sample consisted of CD4+ or CD8+ T cells sorted from blood, taken in a trial of the OX40 agonist ivuxolimab. This TCR was recovered from an adult with an advanced solid tumor such as melanoma, head and neck, liver or kidney cancer. V gene TRBV4-1 combines with J gene TRBJ1-5; TRBD1 agrees at 8 bases. The CDR3 loop reads CASSHRQGSNQPQHF. In DNA form, the CDR3 reads TGCGCCAGCAGCCACCGACAGGGGAGCAATCAGCCCCAGCATTTT.